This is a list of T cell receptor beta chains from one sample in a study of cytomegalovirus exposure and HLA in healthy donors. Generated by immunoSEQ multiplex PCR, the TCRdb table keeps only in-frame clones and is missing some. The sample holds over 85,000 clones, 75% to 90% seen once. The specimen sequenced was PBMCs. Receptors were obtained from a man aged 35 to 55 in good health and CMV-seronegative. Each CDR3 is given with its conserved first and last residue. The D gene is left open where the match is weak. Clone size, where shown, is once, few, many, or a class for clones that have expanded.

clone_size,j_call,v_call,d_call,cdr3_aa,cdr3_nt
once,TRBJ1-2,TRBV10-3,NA,CAISPGQTPYGYTF,TGTGCCATCAGCCCTGGACAGACCCCCTATGGCTACACCTTC
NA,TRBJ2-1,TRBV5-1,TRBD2,CASSSSGGAREQFF,TGCGCCAGCAGCTCTAGCGGGGGGGCCAGAGAGCAGTTCTTC
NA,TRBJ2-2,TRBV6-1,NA,CASSESRGTGELFF,TGTGCCAGCAGTGAATCTAGAGGCACCGGGGAGCTGTTTTTT
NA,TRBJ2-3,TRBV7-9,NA,CASSLAWTETSTDTQYF,TGTGCCAGCAGCTTAGCGTGGACAGAAACTAGCACAGATACGCAGTATTTT
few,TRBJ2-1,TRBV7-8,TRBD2,CASSAAGGTRNEQFF,TGTGCCAGCAGCGCAGCGGGGGGTACGAGAAATGAGCAGTTCTTC
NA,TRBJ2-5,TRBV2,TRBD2,CASSDVAGLQETQYF,TGTGCCAGCAGTGACGTAGCGGGGCTACAAGAGACCCAGTACTTC
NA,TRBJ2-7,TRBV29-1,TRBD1,CSVGRDRAYEQYF,TGCAGCGTGGGCCGGGACAGGGCCTACGAGCAGTACTTC
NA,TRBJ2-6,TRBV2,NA,CASRGLTLGANVLTF,TGTGCCAGCAGGGGCCTGACGCTCGGGGCCAACGTCCTGACTTTC
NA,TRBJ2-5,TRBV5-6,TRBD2,CASSWGGRAETQYF,TGTGCCAGCAGCTGGGGGGGGAGGGCAGAGACCCAGTACTTC
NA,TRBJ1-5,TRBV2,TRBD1,CASTGQGNQPQHF,TGTGCCAGCACCGGACAGGGTAATCAGCCCCAGCATTTT
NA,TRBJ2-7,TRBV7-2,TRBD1,CASSPRARGLYEQYF,TGTGCCAGCAGCCCAAGGGCCAGGGGGCTCTACGAGCAGTACTTC
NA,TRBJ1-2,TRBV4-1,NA,CASSQDPGVDGYTF,TGCGCCAGCAGCCAAGATCCGGGGGTTGATGGCTACACCTTC
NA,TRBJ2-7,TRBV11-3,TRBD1,CASSLDGQGGYEQYF,TGTGCCAGCAGCTTGGACGGACAGGGGGGCTACGAGCAGTACTTC
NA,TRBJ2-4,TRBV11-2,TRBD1,CASSLWTGTKNIQYF,TGTGCCAGCAGCTTATGGACAGGGACCAAAAACATTCAGTACTTC
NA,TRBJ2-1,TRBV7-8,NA,CASSLDKVGALDEQFF,TGTGCCAGCAGCTTAGATAAAGTGGGAGCTCTGGATGAGCAGTTCTTC
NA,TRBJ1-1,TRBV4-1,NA,CASSQVHQGRAEAFF,TGCGCCAGCAGCCAAGTCCATCAGGGTAGGGCTGAAGCTTTCTTT
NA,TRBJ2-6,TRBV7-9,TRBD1,CASSFAGGSSGANVLTF,TGTGCCAGCAGCTTTGCAGGGGGCTCCTCTGGGGCCAACGTCCTGACTTTC
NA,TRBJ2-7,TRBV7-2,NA,CASSLGTVGRARQYF,TGTGCCAGCAGCTTAGGGACAGTGGGGAGGGCCCGGCAGTACTTC